This T cell receptor beta chain was retrieved from a study of T cell responses to AZD1222 COVID-19 vaccine (dated by TCRdb to 2020 to 2023). Some background on the complete study: A total of just over 230 trial participants underwent TCR sequencing, of whom 200 to 220 received two doses of AZD1222 and about 25 received two doses of the MenACWY control vaccine. Enrollment into the trials was organized by age into subgroups of 18-55, 56-69 and 70-plus years, and those subgroups contained about 160, 30 and 59 TCR-sequenced participants, respectively. Study-level results and caveats: Conclusions about previously exposed vaccinees are limited because only five to seven AZD1222 recipients were SARS-CoV-2 seropositive at baseline. Most participants were white British and females outnumbered males, and the authors suggested that clonal diversity may have been underestimated. The whole spike protein was spanned by vaccine-associated CD4 TCRs, and dominant responses were seen in regions 160-218 and 743-854. Epitopes outside the regions mutated in the B.1.351 and B.1.1.7 variants were reportedly recognized by nearly half of the unique spike-specific TCRs. Spike-specific TCR breadth and depth rose significantly after two AZD1222 doses compared with day 0 and with MenACWY recipients. The 56-69-year group was small, and its depth increase did not reach significance, likely because of low power. No day 14 peak-response samples were available, so repertoires were characterized only after the peak T cell response.

This sample's time point label indicates: baseline before first vaccination. The sample's treatment or condition, from its label and the paper: meningococcal conjugate vaccine given as trial control. The vaccinee samples were drawn from two UK trials, COV001 and COV002, one of which was a single-blind randomized controlled phase 2/3 trial testing AZD1222 (ChAdOx1 nCoV-19) in healthy adults. For TCRbeta chain sequencing, PBMC samples from trial participants were taken at day 0 and at day 28 after the second dose. In regard to this clone: The antigen it binds to is not known. One base away there is no much larger clone; base qualities are not given.

The CDR3 regions of human TCRbeta chains were analyzed by immunosequencing. As for the authors' bioinformatics: TCRs in the repertoires were compared against a reference library of SARS-CoV-2-specific TCRs that had been generated with the MIRA antigen-specificity platform. Breadth meant the fraction of unique TCRs that were SARS-CoV-2-associated, whereas depth meant the fraction of total T cells that were SARS-CoV-2-associated. Using the MIRA data, each spike-specific TCR was assigned both to the spike region to which the TCR was reactive and to a CD4 or CD8 class. Log10-transformed breadth and depth values were compared by one-way ANOVA with Sidak's multiple comparisons tests. As stored in TCRdb, this immuneACCESS dataset retains in-frame rearrangements with V and J assigned. A fraction of the clones does not appear; measured against another copy, unresolved V genes explain less than half of the discrepancy, and the remainder lacks a known reason. Clone size and the V and J calls come from that table; the DNA yielded D and trimming. Recorded for this sample are 55,000 to 60,000 clones; more than 70% of them occurred a single time. The leading ten clones occupy roughly a fifth of the sample.

For CDR1 and CDR2, the germline V gene (reference sequence) lists LGHDT and YNNKEL. Trimmed from V: 2 bases; trimmed from J: 4 bases; junction bases lacking a gene match: 2. The CDR3 numbers 15 residues from cysteine through phenylalanine. Only CDR3 DNA remains: 45 bases, in frame from the first base. The chain is assembled from TRBV3-1 (or the pseudogene TRBV3-2) and TRBJ1-2; a stretch of 12 junction bases matches TRBD1. The source of this sequence is an adult in good health. Material: peripheral blood, obtained on day 0 of MenACWY control vaccination. The CDR3 corresponds to CASSQRDRGPYGYTF. The DNA is TGTGCCAGCAGCCAACGGGACAGGGGGCCCTATGGCTACACCTTC.